This T cell receptor (beta chain) comes out of a study of T cell responses to AZD1222 COVID-19 vaccine. This table comes from immunoSEQ multiplex PCR, and its TCRdb copy is limited to in-frame clones, with some not included. This repertoire shows approximately 180,000 clones, more than 70% found once; its top ten account for 26%. This clone has just one count. Germline CDR1 is MNHEY and CDR2 is SVGAGI. The CDR3 has 14 residues. The V end was cut by 10 bases, the J end by 0 bases, with 13 bases between. The V gene is TRBV6-5, the J gene TRBJ1-3; no clear D gene. The sequencing here drew on peripheral blood, taken 28 days after the second AZD1222 dose. The origin of this receptor is an adult who received the AZD1222 COVID-19 vaccine. The CDR3 here is CATYGPGSGNTIYF. The CDR3 nucleotides read TGTGCCACTTATGGGCCCGGCTCTGGAAACACCATATATTTT.